This entry lists 3 T cell receptor beta chains sequenced from one sample in a study of OX40 agonist ivuxolimab in advanced cancers. The data were produced by immunoSEQ multiplex PCR, yet TCRdb's version contains in-frame clones alone and is incomplete. This sample has about 110,000 clones, with more than 85% found just once. The sample was CD4+ or CD8+ T cells sorted from blood, taken in a trial of the OX40 agonist ivuxolimab. The receptors shown here come from an adult with an advanced solid tumor such as melanoma, head and neck, liver or kidney cancer.

This chain connects TRBV2 to TRBJ1-5, with D possibly TRBD1 on 6 matching bases. The CDR3 consists of 15 residues. V gave up 3 bases and J gave up 3 bases, with 12 bases separating them. Germline lookup yields CDR1 SNHLY and CDR2 FYNNEI. The CDR3 reads CASSDRGQTNQPQHF. The CDR3, as DNA: TGTGCCAGCAGTGACAGGGGTCAGACCAATCAGCCCCAGCATTTT.

The CDR3 nucleotides read TGCAGCGTTGAGAGGGGAATCGGCGGGAGAGGTGCGGATACGCAGTATTTT. It encodes CSVERGIGGRGADTQYF. V usage is TRBV29-1 and J usage is TRBJ2-3; 7 bases align to TRBD2. V trimming: 3 bases; J trimming: 6 bases; junction bases outside the gene matches: 18. Germline loops: CDR1 SQVTM, CDR2 ANQGSEA. CDR3 size: 17 residues.

The genes are TRBV13 and TRBJ2-7, with D hard to call. Trimming shortened V by 1 base and J by 0 bases, and 4 bases separated the two germline ends. This CDR3 spans 13 amino acids. From germline, CDR1 is PRHDT and CDR2 FYEKMQ (reference sequence). CDR3 in DNA: TGTGCCAGCAGCTTAGACCGCTCCTACGAGCAGTACTTC. Its protein is CASSLDRSYEQYF.